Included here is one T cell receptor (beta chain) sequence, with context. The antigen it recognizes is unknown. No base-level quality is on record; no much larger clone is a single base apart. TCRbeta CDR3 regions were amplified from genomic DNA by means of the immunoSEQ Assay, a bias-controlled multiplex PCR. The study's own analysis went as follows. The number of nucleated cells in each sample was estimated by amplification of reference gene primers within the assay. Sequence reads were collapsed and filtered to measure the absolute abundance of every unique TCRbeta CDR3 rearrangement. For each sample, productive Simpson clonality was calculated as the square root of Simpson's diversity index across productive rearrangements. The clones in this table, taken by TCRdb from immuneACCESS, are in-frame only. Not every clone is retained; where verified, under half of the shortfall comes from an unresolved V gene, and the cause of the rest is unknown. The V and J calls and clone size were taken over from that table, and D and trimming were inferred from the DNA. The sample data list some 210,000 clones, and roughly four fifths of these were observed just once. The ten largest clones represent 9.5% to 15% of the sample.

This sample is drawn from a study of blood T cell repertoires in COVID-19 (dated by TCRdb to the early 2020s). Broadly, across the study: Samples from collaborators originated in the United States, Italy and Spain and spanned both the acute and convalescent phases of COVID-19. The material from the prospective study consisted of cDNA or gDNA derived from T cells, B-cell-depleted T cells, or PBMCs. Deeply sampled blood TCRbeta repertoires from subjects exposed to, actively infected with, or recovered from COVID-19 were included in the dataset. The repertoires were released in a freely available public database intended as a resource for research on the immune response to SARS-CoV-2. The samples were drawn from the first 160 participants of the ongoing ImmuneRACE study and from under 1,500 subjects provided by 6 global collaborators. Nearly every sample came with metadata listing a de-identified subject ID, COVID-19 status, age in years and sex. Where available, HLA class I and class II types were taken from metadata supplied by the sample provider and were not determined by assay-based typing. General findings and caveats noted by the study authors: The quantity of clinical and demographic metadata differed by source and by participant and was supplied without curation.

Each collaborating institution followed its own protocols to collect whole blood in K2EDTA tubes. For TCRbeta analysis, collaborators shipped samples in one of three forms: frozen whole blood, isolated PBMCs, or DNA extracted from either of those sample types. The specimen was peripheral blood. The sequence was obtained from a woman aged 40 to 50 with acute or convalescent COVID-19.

The DNA reads TGTGCCTGGAGAGCGGGAAGTATCAGGTTCTACGAGCAGTACTTC. Its product reads: CAWRAGSIRFYEQYF. This chain joins TRBV30 to TRBJ2-7; the central 7 bases match TRBD2. Based on the germline V gene (reference sequence), the CDR1 and CDR2 sequences are GTSNPN and SVGIG. The CDR3 contains 15 residues, cysteine and phenylalanine counted. Kept here is only the CDR3 DNA, which spans 45 bases and is read in frame from base 1. Trimming removed 3 bases from V and 3 bases from J; the gene matches leave 11 bases unexplained.